The 25 T cell receptor beta chains below were found in one sample sequenced in a study. TCRdb re-called the 5' RACE reads through MiXCR, storing one row per CDR3 protein. The sample records approximately 42,000 distinct CDR3 sequences, 25% to 35% being singletons. Sequencing was performed on memory CD4+ T cells sorted from a lymph node. Subset of the sample: memory CD4+ T cells, CD4+CD45RO+CD25-. The receptor set was obtained from a female donor with breast cancer.

This clonotype was detected a few times. This chain uses TRBV20-1 with TRBJ1-6; D gene uncertain. Germline values: CDR1 DFQATT, CDR2 SNEGSKA (reference sequence). The CDR3 spans 13 residues. The V gene lost 6 bases and the J gene lost 10 bases, with 16 bases spanning the gap. CDR3 coding DNA: TGCAGTGCCCCGCCCAAATTCGGCTCACCCCTCCACTTT. Amino acids: CSAPPKFGSPLHF.

As to this clonotype: A read error may produce the germline difference seen at one junction end. This chain connects TRBV7-2 to TRBJ2-5, with D perhaps matching TRBD1 (5 bases). CDR3 length equals 15 residues. Per the germline V gene, CDR1 is SGHTA and CDR2 is FQGNSA. Here the CDR3 reads CASSEGVVWEETRYF. CDR3 bases: TGTGCCAGCAGCGAAGGGGTGGTGTGGGAAGAGACCCGGTACTTC. The full variable domain, in which reference TRBV7-2 and TRBJ2-5 provide the parts outside the CDR3, is GAGVSQSPSNKVTEKGKDVELRCDPISGHTALYWYRQSLGQGLEFLIYFQGNSAPDKSGLPSDRFSAERTGGSVSTLTIQRTQQEDSAVYLCASSEGVVWEETRYFGPGTRLLVL.

This clonotype was observed a few times. The chain carries TRBV9 and TRBJ2-2; TRBD2 aligns across 8 bases. The CDR3 consists of 15 residues. V trimming: 1 base; J trimming: 3 bases; junction bases outside the gene matches: 2. Germline V lookup: CDR1 SGDLS, CDR2 YYNGEE. In nucleotides, the CDR3 is TGTGCCAGCAGCGTATCGGGACTAGACACCGGGGAGCTGTTTTTT. Translated, it gives CASSVSGLDTGELFF. Supplemented by reference TRBV9 and TRBJ2-2, the full variable domain reads DSGVTQTPKHLITATGQRVTLRCSPRSGDLSVYWYQQSLDQGLQFLIQYYNGEERAKGNILERFSAQQFPDLHSELNLSSLELGDSALYFCASSVSGLDTGELFFGEGSRLTVL.

The V call is TRBV12-5, the J call TRBJ2-3; D assignment may be TRBD1 or TRBD2 (5 bases each). The CDR3 consists of 13 residues. Trimming left V 4 bases short and J 5 bases short, with 10 bases between. Germline CDR1 and CDR2: LGHNT and FRNRAP. The chain's CDR3 is CASGSSGGDTQYF. The CDR3 DNA sequence: TGTGCTAGTGGTTCTTCTGGGGGAGATACGCAGTATTTT.

In this sample, this clonotype turned up a few times. CDR3 in DNA: TGTGCCAGCAGCCCCCGACAGGGTTGGACCGGGGAGCTGTTTTTT. It translates to CASSPRQGWTGELFF. The V call is TRBV5-4, the J call TRBJ2-2; TRBD1 matches at 7 bases. Germline CDR1 is SGHNT and CDR2 is YYREEE (reference sequence). CDR3 length: 15 amino acids. The J segment lost 5 bases and the V segment lost 4 bases, leaving 8 bases of the junction unmatched.

This clonotype was observed a few times. This chain joins TRBV12-3 or TRBV12-4 and TRBJ2-1; 7 positions agree with TRBD1. The CDR3 is made up of 12 amino acids. Trimming at V came to 6 bases and at J to 11 bases, leaving 7 bases not matched to a gene. The CDR3 loop is CASRRDSTKQFF. CDR3 nucleotide sequence: TGTGCCAGCAGGAGGGACAGTACTAAGCAGTTCTTC.

Ten or more counts support this clonotype. The V gene is TRBV4-2, the J gene TRBJ2-7, with TRBD1 matching over 8 bases. After removal of 2 bases from V and 7 bases from J, the junction contained 7 bases not matched to a gene. The CDR3 is 14 residues long. The germline gives CDR1 LGHNA, CDR2 YNFKEQ. The CDR3 is CASSQPTGAREQYF. CDR3 bases: TGTGCCAGCAGCCAACCGACAGGGGCGCGGGAGCAGTACTTC.

The V gene is TRBV27, the J gene TRBJ1-1, with D possibly being TRBD1 (5 bases). Germline V gene lookup returns CDR1 MNHEY and CDR2 SMNVEV (reference sequence). Trimming took 10 bases from V and 0 from J, leaving 9 bases between them. The CDR3 totals 12 residues. The CDR3 DNA follows: TGTGCCATCCCGGGGGTGAACACTGAAGCTTTCTTT. This gives the protein CAIPGVNTEAFF.

This clonotype was seen only a few times. The CDR3 is CASNPGDSYNEQFF. In DNA form, the CDR3 reads TGTGCCAGCAACCCCGGGGACTCCTACAATGAGCAGTTCTTC. The chain carries TRBV28 and TRBJ2-1, with a possible D match to TRBD2 (5 bases). The CDR3 extends over 14 amino acids. The germline V gene encodes CDR1 MDHEN and CDR2 SYDVKM. V was trimmed by 7 bases and J by 0 bases, leaving 10 bases between them.

On this clonotype: One junction end disagrees with the germline gene, perhaps due to a read error. J is TRBJ2-7 and V is TRBV15; possible D gene TRBD2, 6 bases. This CDR3 contains 16 residues. In germline, CDR1 is LNHNV, CDR2 YYDKDF (reference sequence). In DNA form, the CDR3 reads TGTGCCACCAGCAGCACAAGGCGGGGTCCCTCCTACGTGCAGTACTTC. Its protein is CATSSTRRGPSYVQYF. Combining the CDR3 with reference TRBV15 and TRBJ2-7 gives the whole variable domain DAMVIQNPRYQVTQFGKPVTLSCSQTLNHNVMYWYQQKSSQAPKLLFHYYDKDFNNEADTPDNFQSRRPNTSFCFLDIRSPGLGDTAMYLCATSSTRRGPSYVQYFGPGTRLTVT.

To note about this clonotype: A junction boundary mismatches the germline segment, possibly from a read error. V gene TRBV7-2 combines with J gene TRBJ2-3; D is perhaps TRBD2 (6 bases). This CDR3 comprises 16 residues. Germline loops: CDR1 SGHTA, CDR2 FQGNSA. For the CDR3, the DNA is TGCGCCAGCAGCCAGAATCCGGGGGTTAACACAGATACGCAGTATTTT. It translates to CASSQNPGVNTDTQYF. Using reference TRBV7-2 and TRBJ2-3 for the parts outside the CDR3, the full variable domain is GAGVSQSPSNKVTEKGKDVELRCDPISGHTALYWYRQSLGQGLEFLIYFQGNSAPDKSGLPSDRFSAERTGGSVSTLTIQRTQQEDSAVYLCASSQNPGVNTDTQYFGPGTRLTVL.

The chain uses TRBV5-4 and TRBJ2-1, with no clear D. Between the trimmed V and J ends, which lost 4 bases and 4 bases, there was a span of 12 bases. Germline loops: CDR1 SGHNT, CDR2 YYREEE (reference sequence). This CDR3 region has 14 residues. This CDR3 is CASSTTSRYNEQFF. In DNA, the CDR3 is TGTGCCAGCAGCACGACCTCGCGGTACAATGAGCAGTTCTTC.

This clonotype was counted only a few times. The chain couples TRBV10-3 to TRBJ2-4; D is uncertain. The CDR3 runs 16 residues. Trimming left V 10 bases short and J 0 bases short, with 19 bases between. The V gene's germline CDR1 is ENHRY and CDR2 SYGVKD. CDR3 in amino acids: CATQDHQSGAKNIQYF. In DNA form, the CDR3 reads TGTGCCACACAAGACCATCAGTCCGGAGCCAAAAACATTCAGTACTTC.

The rearrangement uses TRBV7-2 and TRBJ2-7, with a possible D match to TRBD2 (6 bases). Trimming shortened V by 8 bases and J by 1 base, and 6 bases separated the two germline ends. There are 11 residues in the CDR3. Per germline, CDR1 SGHTA and CDR2 FQGNSA. In nucleotides, the CDR3 is TGTGCCAGCGGGAGGTCCTACGAGCAGTACTTC. Residues: CASGRSYEQYF.

This clonotype was seen a few times. The chain is built from TRBV6-5 and TRBJ2-7; 10 bases agree with TRBD1. CDR3 length: 14 amino acids. Germline loops: CDR1 MNHEY, CDR2 SVGAGI. After removal of 0 bases from V and 5 bases from J, the junction contained 1 base not matched to a gene. The CDR3, as DNA: TGTGCCAGCAGTTACTCTGGGACAGGGGACGAGCAGTACTTC. It translates to CASSYSGTGDEQYF.

The rearrangement uses TRBV6-5 and TRBJ1-2; 7 bases are a match to TRBD1. From germline, CDR1 is MNHEY and CDR2 SVGAGI. Unmatched junction bases numbered 11, after V lost 7 bases and J lost 12 bases. CDR3 size: 12 residues. CDR3 nucleotide sequence: TGTGCCAGCACTACAGGGGATCGGGGCCACACCTTC. The encoded protein is CASTTGDRGHTF.

This clonotype was seen a few times. The rearrangement uses TRBV18 and TRBJ2-3; TRBD1 aligns across 7 bases. Germline trimming cut 4 bases from V and 4 bases from J; bases unmatched to any gene: 5. Germline CDR1 and CDR2: KGHSH and LQKENI. CDR3 length equals 14 residues. CDR3 DNA: TGTGCCAGCTCACAAACGACAGGGCCAGATACGCAGTATTTT. This translates into CASSQTTGPDTQYF.

This clonotype was seen many times. The chain employs TRBV7-8 and TRBJ2-5; the match to TRBD2 covers 12 bases. The length of the CDR3 is 17 residues. Germline V gene data show CDR1 as SGHVS and CDR2 as FQNEAQ. J was trimmed by 5 bases and V by 3 bases; bases with no gene match: 10. The CDR3 spells CASSFRTSGAARETQYF. CDR3 DNA sequence: TGTGCCAGCAGCTTCCGGACTAGCGGGGCGGCTCGGGAGACCCAGTACTTC.

The V gene is TRBV27, the J gene TRBJ2-6, with D maybe TRBD2 (6 bases). Per the germline V gene, CDR1 is MNHEY and CDR2 is SMNVEV (reference sequence). There are 17 residues in the CDR3. V shed 8 bases and J shed 0 bases, with 17 bases lying between them. The CDR3: CASHGEAGTSGANVLTF. Here the CDR3 DNA reads TGTGCCAGCCATGGGGAGGCGGGAACCTCTGGGGCCAACGTCCTGACTTTC. Using reference TRBV27 and TRBJ2-6 for the parts outside the CDR3, the full variable domain is EAQVTQNPRYLITVTGKKLTVTCSQNMNHEYMSWYRQDPGLGLRQIYYSMNVEVTDKGDVPEGYKVSRKEKRNFPLILESPSPNQTSLYFCASHGEAGTSGANVLTFGAGSRLTVL.

The sample holds a few counts of this clonotype. The chain recombines TRBV19 with TRBJ1-1; D might be TRBD1 (6 bases). This CDR3 has 14 amino acids. V was cut by 6 bases and J by 4 bases, with 15 bases left in between. Per germline, CDR1 LNHDA and CDR2 SQIVND (reference sequence). The CDR3 here is CASRSPGAITEAFF. The CDR3 DNA sequence: TGTGCCAGTAGATCACCAGGGGCTATCACTGAAGCTTTCTTT.

This clonotype was counted only a few times. The chain has TRBV12-3 or TRBV12-4 and TRBJ2-4, with TRBD2 as a possible D gene (6 bases). With 6 bases removed from V and 6 bases from J, the gap between germline ends came to 15 bases. The CDR3 has 14 amino acids. As DNA, the CDR3 is TGTGCCAGCAGCGATCCTGGAGGGCCAAACATTCAGTACTTC. Amino acids: CASSDPGGPNIQYF.

V and J are TRBV20-1 and TRBJ2-5; D call uncertain. The CDR3 consists of 10 residues. Trimming shortened V by 3 bases and J by 5 bases, and 4 bases separated the two germline ends. Per the germline V gene, CDR1 is DFQATT and CDR2 is SNEGSKA (reference sequence). CDR3 protein: CSASDETQYF. The DNA of the CDR3 is TGCAGTGCTAGCGACGAGACCCAGTACTTC.

In regard to this clonotype: A much larger clone differs by one base, so this may be a read error. The rearrangement joins TRBV7-3 to TRBJ1-1, with D unresolved. Looked up from germline, CDR1 is SGHTA and CDR2 is FQGTGA. V lost 2 bases and J lost 2, with 6 bases in between. The length of the CDR3 is 13 residues. The CDR3 sequence: CASSLDLNTEAFF. In DNA, the CDR3 is TGTGCCAGCAGCTTAGACTTAAACACTGAAGCTTTCTTT.

The CDR3 DNA sequence: TGCAGCGTAGGGCCTAAAGACATTCAGTACTTC. Protein: CSVGPKDIQYF. The rearrangement uses TRBV29-1 and TRBJ2-4; D is unresolved. Trimming stripped 6 bases from V and 8 bases from J, with 11 bases between. Germline V lookup: CDR1 SQVTM, CDR2 ANQGSEA. The CDR3 runs 11 residues.

This chain connects TRBV20-1 to TRBJ2-7; D assignment may be TRBD1 or TRBD2 (5 bases each). The CDR3 has 13 amino acids. V was cut by 0 bases and J by 5 bases, with 11 bases left in between. Per germline, CDR1 DFQATT and CDR2 SNEGSKA (reference sequence). The CDR3 spells CSARDWGRNEQYF. DNA of the CDR3: TGCAGTGCTAGAGATTGGGGGAGAAACGAGCAGTACTTC.